The 29 T cell receptor beta chains given below trace back to one sample, sequenced in a study. TCRdb re-derived calls from the 5' RACE reads in MiXCR, one entry per CDR3 protein. The sample shows 53,000 or so distinct CDR3 sequences, approximately 23% of them seen only once. The material sequenced was tumor-infiltrating naive CD4+ T cells sorted from the breast tumor. Indicated subset: naive CD4+ T cells, CD4+CD45RA+CD25-. The receptors here all came from a female donor with breast cancer.

The chain combines TRBV7-2 with TRBJ2-7, with TRBD2 matching over 13 bases. The V and J ends lost 5 bases and 5 bases, in that order; junction bases with no gene match: 9. This CDR3 is built from 16 residues. From germline, CDR1 is SGHTA and CDR2 FQGNSA. CDR3 in amino acids: CASSKKWTSGGDEQYF. CDR3 coding DNA: TGTGCCAGCAGCAAAAAGTGGACTAGCGGGGGCGACGAGCAGTACTTC.

J is TRBJ2-7 and V is TRBV7-3; D could derive from TRBD1 or TRBD2 (5 bases each). Germline values: CDR1 SGHTA, CDR2 FQGTGA. There are 13 residues in the CDR3. Trimming took 0 bases from V and 4 from J, leaving 7 bases between them. The CDR3 spells CASSLTEGYEQYF. In nucleotides, the CDR3 is TGTGCCAGCAGCTTAACAGAGGGGTACGAGCAGTACTTC.

This clonotype was counted a few times. This chain links TRBV29-1 with TRBJ1-2, with unresolved D. From germline, CDR1 is SQVTM and CDR2 ANQGSEA. Trimming pared 6 bases from V and 8 bases from J, leaving 19 bases between. The CDR3 has 13 amino acids. The CDR3 DNA is TGCAGCGTCGCGACGGGAGATCCCAAAGGCTACACCTTC. It translates to CSVATGDPKGYTF.

This clonotype occurred a few times. The chain recombines TRBV12-3 or TRBV12-4 with TRBJ1-1, with TRBD1 matching 7 bases. After removal of 6 bases from V and 6 bases from J, the junction contained 7 bases not matched to a gene. The CDR3 has 13 amino acids. CDR3 region: CASSRDSRAEAFF. The CDR3 DNA reads TGTGCCAGCAGCCGGGACAGTCGGGCTGAAGCTTTCTTT.

This clonotype was found many times. The chain recombines TRBV7-3 with TRBJ2-3; D uncertain. The germline CDR1 and CDR2 sequences are SGHTA and FQGTGA. Trimming removed 5 bases at V and 2 bases at J, with 8 bases between. CDR3 length: 13 residues. The CDR3 sequence is CASSPYITDTQYF. For the CDR3, the DNA is TGTGCCAGCAGCCCGTATATCACAGATACGCAGTATTTT.

The chain has TRBV5-1 and TRBJ2-7; D gene ambiguous. The V end was cut by 4 bases, the J end by 3 bases, with 14 bases between. Germline V gene data show CDR1 as SGHRS and CDR2 as YFSETQ. CDR3 size: 14 residues. Here the CDR3 reads CASSLNPDGYEQYF. In DNA form, the CDR3 reads TGCGCCAGCAGCCTGAACCCGGACGGCTACGAGCAGTACTTC.

CDR3 in DNA: TGTGCCAGCAGCTCACGGCTAGCGGGAGGATCTTTAGCCAAAAACATTCAGTACTTC. Its translation is CASSSRLAGGSLAKNIQYF. This chain connects TRBV5-5 to TRBJ2-4; 11 bases are a match to TRBD2. The CDR3 runs to 19 residues. V lost 3 bases, J lost 0 bases, and 11 bases stayed unmatched. Germline CDR1 reads SGHKS; CDR2 reads YYEKEE (reference sequence).

The rearrangement uses TRBV20-1 and TRBJ2-1; D is tentatively TRBD1 or TRBD2 (6 bases each). CDR1 and CDR2 (germline): DFQATT, SNEGSKA (reference sequence). This CDR3 has 13 amino acids. CDR3 nucleotide sequence: TGCAGGGGGGGCGGAAGCTCCTACAATGAGCAGTTCTTC. Protein sequence: CRGGGSSYNEQFF.

The table lists this clonotype with a few counts. This rearrangement joins TRBV7-9 to TRBJ1-2; no clear D. The CDR3 is made up of 13 amino acids. CDR1 and CDR2 from the germline V gene are SEHNR and FQNEAQ (reference sequence). V was clipped by 3 bases and J by 5 bases, with 10 bases between them. CDR3 amino acids: CASSFPRNYGYTF. DNA for the CDR3: TGTGCCAGCAGCTTTCCCAGGAATTATGGCTACACCTTC. The full variable domain, with the rest looked up from reference TRBV7-9 and TRBJ1-2, is DTGVSQNPRHKITKRGQNVTFRCDPISEHNRLYWYRQTLGQGPEFLTYFQNEAQLEKSRLLSDRFSAERPKGSFSTLEIQRTEQGDSAMYLCASSFPRNYGYTFGSGTRLTVV.

This clonotype was found many times. The chain has TRBV7-9 and TRBJ1-5, with a tentative D call TRBD1 (5 bases). CDR3 length: 15 amino acids. CDR1 and CDR2 (germline): SEHNR, FQNEAQ (reference sequence). Trimming removed 5 bases from V and 3 bases from J, with 14 bases in between. This chain's CDR3 is CASSKGRDANQPQHF. The DNA for the CDR3 is TGTGCCAGCAGCAAGGGACGGGACGCCAATCAGCCCCAGCATTTT.

This clonotype has more than one count but fewer than ten. The V call is TRBV30, the J call TRBJ2-1, with a possible D match to TRBD2 (6 bases). The germline CDR1 and CDR2 sequences are GTSNPN and SVGIG (reference sequence). V was shortened by 2 bases and J by 2 bases, with 10 bases between the two germline ends. CDR3 size: 14 residues. CDR3 bases: TGTGCCTGGAGTAGGTCTAGCGCCTACAATGAGCAGTTCTTC. Protein product: CAWSRSSAYNEQFF. Full variable domain (remainder filled in from reference TRBV30 and TRBJ2-1): SQTIHQWPATLVQPVGSPLSLECTVEGTSNPNLYWYRQAAGRGLQLLFYSVGIGQISSEVPQNLSASRPQDRQFILSSKKLLLSDSGFYLCAWSRSSAYNEQFFGPGTRLTVL.

The chain employs TRBV20-1 and TRBJ1-1; TRBD1 agrees at 8 bases. Germline V gene data show CDR1 as DFQATT and CDR2 as SNEGSKA (reference sequence). The CDR3 consists of 14 residues. V lost 0 bases, J lost 4 bases, and 4 bases stayed unmatched. CDR3 DNA sequence: TGCAGTGCTAGAGAGCAGGGGGCCTTCACTGAAGCTTTCTTT. This codes for CSAREQGAFTEAFF.

V and J are TRBV7-8 and TRBJ2-5; D possibly uses TRBD1 or TRBD2 (6 bases each). Trimming cost V 5 bases and J 1 base, with 14 bases left between them. This CDR3 has 15 residues. Germline lookup yields CDR1 SGHVS and CDR2 FQNEAQ. The CDR3 spells CASSRRGGPQETQYF. The CDR3 nucleotides are TGTGCCAGCAGCAGAAGAGGGGGGCCCCAAGAGACCCAGTACTTC. The full variable domain, with the rest looked up from reference TRBV7-8 and TRBJ2-5, is GAGVSQSPRYKVAKRGQDVALRCDPISGHVSLFWYQQALGQGPEFLTYFQNEAQLDKSGLPSDRFFAERPEGSVSTLKIQRTQQEDSAVYLCASSRRGGPQETQYFGPGTRLLVL.

The sample holds many counts of this clonotype. This chain uses TRBV5-1 with TRBJ2-1; 9 bases fit TRBD2. V was clipped by 4 bases and J by 5 bases; unmatched bases: 4. Germline CDR1 and CDR2: SGHRS and YFSETQ. The CDR3 consists of 14 residues. The CDR3: CASSRLAENNEQFF. The CDR3 DNA reads as TGCGCCAGCAGCCGACTAGCGGAGAACAATGAGCAGTTCTTC.

The J gene is TRBJ1-1, the V gene TRBV7-2; D uncertain. In germline, CDR1 is SGHTA, CDR2 FQGNSA. This CDR3 region has 13 residues. V gave up 1 base and J gave up 7 bases, with 10 bases separating them. CDR3 DNA sequence: TGTGCCAGCAGCTTAGTTGCCCGGCTTGAAGCTTTCTTT. Amino acids: CASSLVARLEAFF.

The J gene is TRBJ1-1, the V gene TRBV6-2 or TRBV6-3; 7 positions match TRBD1. Germline CDR1 reads MNHEY; CDR2 reads SVGEGT. This CDR3 contains 14 residues. With 5 bases clipped from V and 5 bases from J, the junction kept 8 bases outside the gene matches. CDR3 loop: CASSGNRGLTEAFF. In DNA form, the CDR3 reads TGTGCCAGCAGTGGAAACAGGGGATTGACTGAAGCTTTCTTT.

This clonotype was observed a handful of times. The junction departs from the called germline gene at one end, perhaps through a read error. The V gene is TRBV5-1, the J gene TRBJ2-2; 14 bases are a match to TRBD2. Germline V CDR1 and CDR2: SGHRS, YFSETQ. The CDR3 length is 17 residues. CDR3 coding DNA: TGCACCAGCAGACCCGGACTAGCGGGAGGCAACACCGGGGAGCTGTTTTTT. Its protein product is CTSRPGLAGGNTGELFF.

This clonotype appeared once. The chain couples TRBV5-1 to TRBJ1-1, with 12 bases lining up with TRBD1. The CDR3 consists of 15 residues. Per the germline V gene, CDR1 is SGHRS and CDR2 is YFSETQ. Trimming cost V 3 bases and J 4 bases; bases outside gene matches: 4. CDR3 nucleotides: TGCGCCAGCAGCTCTACGGGACAGGGGGCCACTGAAGCTTTCTTT. Translation: CASSSTGQGATEAFF.

This clonotype was detected many times. The chain is built from TRBV20-1 and TRBJ2-7, with 7 bases matching TRBD2. CDR3 length: 14 amino acids. After removal of 0 bases from V and 4 bases from J, the junction contained 6 bases not matched to a gene. Germline lookup yields CDR1 DFQATT and CDR2 SNEGSKA (reference sequence). The CDR3 spells CSARDPFSGYEQYF. The CDR3 DNA is TGCAGTGCTAGAGATCCTTTTAGCGGGTACGAGCAGTACTTC.

This clonotype was counted at least ten times. The chain recombines TRBV28 with TRBJ1-5; 9 bases fit TRBD1. The CDR3 contains 16 residues. V shed 6 bases and J 3 bases; nucleotides not matched to a gene: 9. Germline V gene sequence: CDR1 MDHEN, CDR2 SYDVKM. The CDR3 nucleotides are TGTGCCAGCAGCAGTCCCGGGACAGGGTTCAATCAGCCCCAGCATTTT. Protein product: CASSSPGTGFNQPQHF.

Comments on this clonotype: Because the CDR3 is missing its conserved closing phenylalanine or tryptophan, this is likely a read error. The chain couples TRBV25-1 to TRBJ2-2; 9 bases are a match to TRBD1. This CDR3 comprises 18 residues. Germline V lookup: CDR1 MGHDK, CDR2 SYGVNS. With V trimmed by 2 bases and J by 0 bases, 7 bases remained unmatched. In DNA form, the CDR3 reads TGTGCCAGCAGTGAAGAACTCGGGACAGGGACGAACACCGGGGAGCTGTTTCTT. It yields the protein CASSEELGTGTNTGELFL.

This clonotype was counted ten times or more. This chain uses TRBV6-5 with TRBJ2-5, with 7 bases that match TRBD2. V was clipped by 5 bases and J by 5 bases; unmatched bases: 2. CDR3 length: 12 residues. Per the germline V gene, CDR1 is MNHEY and CDR2 is SVGAGI. The CDR3, as DNA: TGTGCCAGCAGTAGCGGGACTGAGACCCAGTACTTC. Residues: CASSSGTETQYF.

In this sample, this clonotype turned up many times. This chain links TRBV24-1 with TRBJ2-3, with D perhaps matching TRBD1 (5 bases). The V gene's germline CDR1 is KGHDR and CDR2 SFDVKD. V was shortened by 6 bases and J by 2 bases, with 11 bases between the two germline ends. This CDR3 has 14 amino acids. Here the CDR3 reads CATSSRGTTDTQYF. CDR3 sequence (DNA): TGTGCCACCAGTTCAAGGGGAACCACAGATACGCAGTATTTT.

The V gene is TRBV24-1, the J gene TRBJ2-1, with 7 bases aligning to TRBD1. V shed 3 bases, J shed 5 bases, and the junction held 9 bases outside the gene matches. Germline V gene lookup returns CDR1 KGHDR and CDR2 SFDVKD. The length of the CDR3 is 16 residues. CDR3 residues: CATSDQQGFNDNEQFF. Written as DNA, the CDR3 is TGTGCCACCAGTGATCAACAGGGGTTTAACGACAATGAGCAGTTCTTC.

This clonotype was counted a few times. V gene TRBV7-2 combines with J gene TRBJ2-5, with 7 bases matching TRBD1. CDR1 and CDR2 from the germline V gene are SGHTA and FQGNSA. This CDR3 is 14 amino acids long. J lost 9 bases, V lost 5 bases, and 12 bases had no gene match. Here the CDR3 DNA reads TGTGCCAGCAGCCGAAGCCGCGGACAGGCGGCCCAGTACTTC. This codes for CASSRSRGQAAQYF.

This clonotype has more than one count but fewer than ten. The genes are TRBV15 and TRBJ1-5, with no clear D. V lost 0 bases, J lost 7 bases, and 4 bases lay in between. The CDR3 is 12 amino acids. Germline values: CDR1 LNHNV, CDR2 YYDKDF (reference sequence). DNA of the CDR3: TGTGCCACCAGCAGAGACGTGCAGCCCCAGCATTTT. Protein sequence: CATSRDVQPQHF.

About this clonotype: This may be a read error, as it is one base from a much larger clone. The J gene is TRBJ2-5, the V gene TRBV29-1, with D possibly being TRBD1 (5 bases). This CDR3 is built from 13 residues. Trimming removed 7 bases at V and 1 base at J, with 13 bases between. Germline assignment: CDR1 SQVTM and CDR2 ANQGSEA. The CDR3 DNA reads TGCAGCGCCGGATGGGGCATCCAAGAGACCCAGTACTTC. It encodes CSAGWGIQETQYF. Complete variable domain (other parts from reference TRBV29-1 and TRBJ2-5): SAVISQKPSRDICQRGTSLTIQCQVDSQVTMMFWYRQQPGQSLTLIATANQGSEATYESGFVIDKFPISRPNLTFSTLTVSNMSPEDSSIYLCSAGWGIQETQYFGPGTRLLVL.

The V and J genes are TRBV18 and TRBJ1-3, with D possibly matching TRBD1 (5 bases). V was trimmed by 6 bases and J by 0 bases, leaving 12 bases between them. Germline V gene data show CDR1 as KGHSH and CDR2 as LQKENI. The CDR3 consists of 15 residues. The CDR3, as DNA: TGTGCCAGCTCGAGGGACGCCAGCTCTGGAAACACCATATATTTT. This codes for CASSRDASSGNTIYF.

The chain has TRBV4-2 and TRBJ1-3; perhaps TRBD1 as D (5 bases). The V gene lost 1 base and the J gene lost 3 bases, with 19 bases spanning the gap. Looked up from germline, CDR1 is LGHNA and CDR2 is YNFKEQ. The length of the CDR3 is 18 residues. CDR3 DNA: TGTGCCAGCAGCCAAGCCCTGAGGGGAGGGAACTGTGGAAACACCATATATTTT. It yields the protein CASSQALRGGNCGNTIYF.